The rows below give T cell receptor beta chains drawn from one sample of a study of cytomegalovirus exposure and HLA in healthy donors. Only in-frame clones appear in the TCRdb table, and some are missing; sequencing was by immunoSEQ multiplex PCR. This sample has under 90,000 clones; about nine tenths occur once, and the top ten carry about 2.5%. The sequenced material came from PBMCs. These receptors originate from a man between 18 and 35 years old in good health and CMV-seronegative. Each CDR3 is given with its conserved first and last residue. A D gene is named only where the DNA matches it firmly. A clone size is listed for some rows: how often the clone was seen (once, few, many), or a class if it is expanded.

TRBJ2-7	-	TRBV5-6	-	TGTGCCAGCAGCTCCAGACAGCCCTCTTACGAGCAGTACTTC	CASSSRQPSYEQYF
TRBJ1-2	once	TRBV4-2	-	TGTGCCAGCAGCCAAGGGACAAGCTATGGCTACACCTTC	CASSQGTSYGYTF
TRBJ1-5	-	TRBV5-1	TRBD1	TGCGCCAGCAGCTTGCACCCGGCAGGGGGTGGAAGCAATCAGCCCCAGCATTTT	CASSLHPAGGGSNQPQHF
TRBJ2-1	-	TRBV9	TRBD2	TGTGCCAGCAGCGAGAGAACCGGGACTAGCGGGAGAGTCGAGCAGTTCTTC	CASSERTGTSGRVEQFF
TRBJ2-7	-	TRBV7-6	TRBD1	TGTGCCAGCAGCTACGGGACAGCTTACGAGCAGTACTTC	CASSYGTAYEQYF
TRBJ2-1	-	TRBV10-1	TRBD1	TGCGCCAGCAGTGAAGCGTCGACAGGGCAGAGCGACAGCTCCTACAATGAGCAGTTCTTC	CASSEASTGQSDSSYNEQFF
TRBJ1-5	few	TRBV6-1	-	TGTGCCAGCAGTAGATTGAGTAGCAATCAGCCCCAGCATTTT	CASSRLSSNQPQHF
TRBJ2-7	-	TRBV30	TRBD2	TGTGCCTGGAGTGGTTCCGGCGGGAGGGCGGGCGAGCAGTACTTC	CAWSGSGGRAGEQYF
TRBJ1-4	-	TRBV5-6	-	TGTGCCAGCAGCGTTCTTGGACAGCCCGAAAAACTGTTTTTT	CASSVLGQPEKLFF
TRBJ2-3	-	TRBV7-9	TRBD1	TGTTCCAGCAGCCCGAAGCTAGACAGGGTACAGACAGATACGCAGTATTTT	CSSSPKLDRVQTDTQYF
TRBJ2-1	-	TRBV7-2	TRBD2	TGTGCCAGCAGCCTCAAGCGGGGAAATGAGCAGTTCTTC	CASSLKRGNEQFF
TRBJ2-3	-	TRBV6-1	TRBD2	TGTGCCAGCAGTGAAACTCGAAACAGGGGACTAGCGGGAGATAACACGCAGTATTTT	CASSETRNRGLAGDNTQYF
TRBJ2-1	-	TRBV10-2	TRBD2	TGCGCCAGCAGAAGAGGTCTAGCGGAGACCCCGAGCTCCTACAATGAGCAGTTCTTC	CASRRGLAETPSSYNEQFF
TRBJ1-1	few	TRBV18	-	TGTGCCAGCTTTGGACAGAACACTGAAGCTTTCTTT	CASFGQNTEAFF
TRBJ1-1	-	TRBV5-1	-	TGCGCCAGCAGCTTGGAGGGGGTGCCGTACACTGAAGCTTTCTTT	CASSLEGVPYTEAFF
TRBJ2-7	-	TRBV5-4	TRBD2	TGTGCCAGCAGCCCTGGACTAGCTGGGACCTACGAGCAGTACTTC	CASSPGLAGTYEQYF
TRBJ2-7	-	TRBV27	TRBD2	TGTGCCAGCAGGACTAGCGGGAGTTACGAGCAGTACTTC	CASRTSGSYEQYF
TRBJ1-5	-	TRBV18	-	TGTGCCAGCTCACGGCGCGACAAGTCGGTCGATCAGCCCCAGCATTTT	CASSRRDKSVDQPQHF
TRBJ2-4	-	TRBV27	-	TGTGCCAGCAGTCTACGTAAGGGGTACGGAAACATTCAGTACTTC	CASSLRKGYGNIQYF
TRBJ2-7	-	TRBV7-2	-	TGTGCCAGCAGCTTAAACGGGAGAGCAAACGAGCAGTACTTC	CASSLNGRANEQYF
TRBJ2-7	-	TRBV10-3	TRBD1	TGTGCCACCATGGACAGGGGTTTCGCCTACGAGCAGTACTTC	CATMDRGFAYEQYF
TRBJ1-5	-	TRBV7-2	-	TGTGCCAGCAGCCCTACCGGGACAACGAATCAGCCCCAGCATTTT	CASSPTGTTNQPQHF
TRBJ2-2	-	TRBV11-3	TRBD2	TGTGCCAGCAGCCCGGGGGGGGCCATCACCGGGGAGCTGTTTTTT	CASSPGGAITGELFF
TRBJ2-7	once	TRBV25-1	-	TGTGCCAGCAGTGGATCCGGACTCACCTACGAGCAGTACTTC	CASSGSGLTYEQYF
TRBJ2-5	-	TRBV5-5	-	TGTGCCAGCAGCCGAGGGGGGGCCCAAGAGACCCAGTACTTC	CASSRGGAQETQYF